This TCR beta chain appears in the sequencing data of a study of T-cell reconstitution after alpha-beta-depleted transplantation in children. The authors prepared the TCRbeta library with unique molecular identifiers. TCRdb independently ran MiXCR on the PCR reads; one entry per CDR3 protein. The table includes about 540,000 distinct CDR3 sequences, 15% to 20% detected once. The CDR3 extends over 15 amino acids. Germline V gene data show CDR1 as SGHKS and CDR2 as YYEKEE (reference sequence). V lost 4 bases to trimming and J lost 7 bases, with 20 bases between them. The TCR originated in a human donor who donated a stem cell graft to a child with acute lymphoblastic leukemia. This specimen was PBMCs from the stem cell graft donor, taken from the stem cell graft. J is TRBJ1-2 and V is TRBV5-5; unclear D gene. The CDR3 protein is CASSPGPNHPSGYTF. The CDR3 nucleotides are TGTGCCAGCAGCCCCGGACCCAACCACCCCTCTGGCTACACCTTC.